The TCR beta chain under discussion was sequenced for a study of T cell responses to AZD1222 COVID-19 vaccine. Study-level results: Only a handful of AZD1222 recipients were seropositive at baseline. Possibly, clonal diversity was underestimated; donors were largely white British and included more females. Close to half of all spike-specific TCRs reportedly target regions of the variants that are unmutated. Spike was spanned by vaccine-associated CD4 TCRs, with dominance at 160-218 and 743-854.

This CDR3 contains 14 residues. V gave up 6 bases and J gave up 0 bases, with 11 bases separating them. CDR1 LGHDT and CDR2 YNNKEL come from the germline V gene (reference sequence). Concerning this clone: Its antigen is not known.

Assay: immunoSEQ multiplex PCR; the TCRdb copy retains only in-frame clones and omits some. The sample shows about 79,000 clones, about 84% of them seen only once. The chain couples TRBV3-1 (or the pseudogene TRBV3-2) to TRBJ1-1, with D possibly TRBD1 on 6 matching bases. The material sequenced was peripheral blood, taken on day 0 of AZD1222 vaccination. The sequence came from an adult in good health. The CDR3 sequence is CASSLRGVNTEAFF. CDR3 DNA: TGTGCCAGCAGTCTGAGGGGGGTGAACACTGAAGCTTTCTTT.